Listed here are 14 T cell receptor beta chains from one sample, sequenced in a study of blood T cells in healthy people across ages. Through a sample-barcoded 5' primer and a J-beta primer mix, a second PCR was run for roughly 7 to 11 cycles. Each CDR3 protein gets one entry after TCRdb re-called the 5' RACE reads with MiXCR. The repertoire has fewer than 2,000,000 distinct CDR3 sequences, around 42% of them found once; the top ten carry approximately 22%. Material for sequencing was blood. The receptor set was obtained from a human donor in good health.

This clonotype has more than one count but fewer than ten. This sequence joins TRBV6-5 and TRBJ2-4; D ambiguous. The end of the DNA is better explained by TRBJ2-7, so the J call may be wrong. This CDR3 is 12 amino acids long. The germline V gene has CDR1 MNHEY and CDR2 SVGAGI. The CDR3 loop reads CATTSEWHEQYF. DNA of the CDR3: TGTGCCACCACCTCGGAGTGGCACGAGCAGTACTTC.

This clonotype occurred many times. The chain employs TRBV12-3 or TRBV12-4 and TRBJ1-2; D may be TRBD1 (6 bases). This CDR3 has 14 residues. With 0 bases removed from V and 8 bases from J, the gap between germline ends came to 13 bases. The CDR3 nucleotides read TGTGCCAGCAGTTTAGCCACAGGGTGGCGAGGCTACACCTTC. Its protein product is CASSLATGWRGYTF.

DNA for the CDR3: TGTGCCAGCAACCGGGGGGACGAGCAGTACTTC. Amino acids: CASNRGDEQYF. The V call is TRBV6-2 or TRBV6-3, the J call TRBJ2-7, with 7 positions matching TRBD2. V was clipped by 7 bases and J by 5 bases; unmatched bases: 2. Germline V lookup: CDR1 MNHEY, CDR2 SVGEGT. CDR3 length: 11 residues.

This clonotype was found a few times. V and J are TRBV5-1 and TRBJ2-7, with no clear D. There are 14 residues in the CDR3. Germline V gene sequence: CDR1 SGHRS, CDR2 YFSETQ. The V end was cut by 4 bases, the J end by 3 bases, with 14 bases between. CDR3 amino acids: CASSPPSESYEQYF. CDR3 nucleotide sequence: TGCGCCAGCAGCCCCCCTTCCGAAAGCTACGAGCAGTACTTC.

This chain uses TRBV24-1 with TRBJ2-1; the match to TRBD2 covers 9 bases. The V gene's germline CDR1 is KGHDR and CDR2 SFDVKD. The CDR3 covers 14 residues. J was trimmed by 7 bases and V by 5 bases; bases with no gene match: 5. The chain's CDR3 is CATSAAGGRNEQFF. The CDR3 coding sequence is TGTGCCACCAGTGCTGCGGGGGGGCGGAATGAGCAGTTCTTC.

The DNA for the CDR3 is TGTGCCAGCAGCTTGATTGGGACTAGTCCTAATGAGCAGTTCTTC. This gives the protein CASSLIGTSPNEQFF. This chain joins TRBV7-2 and TRBJ2-1; TRBD2 aligns across 8 bases. After removal of 3 bases from V and 7 bases from J, the junction contained 8 bases not matched to a gene. Germline V gives CDR1 SGHTA, CDR2 FQGNSA. This CDR3 is 15 amino acids long.

The chain employs TRBV7-8 and TRBJ2-7; D may correspond to TRBD1 or TRBD2 (5 bases each). CDR1 and CDR2 (germline): SGHVS, FQNEAQ. The germline V and J ends were trimmed by 2 bases and 1 base, with 18 bases remaining between them. This CDR3 contains 17 residues. CDR3 nucleotide sequence: TGTGCCAGCAGCTTACCCGGGGCCAACATAACTTCCTACGAGCAGTACTTC. Translating it yields CASSLPGANITSYEQYF. The full variable domain, in which reference TRBV7-8 and TRBJ2-7 provide the parts outside the CDR3, is GAGVSQSPRYKVAKRGQDVALRCDPISGHVSLFWYQQALGQGPEFLTYFQNEAQLDKSGLPSDRFFAERPEGSVSTLKIQRTQQEDSAVYLCASSLPGANITSYEQYFGPGTRLTVT.

This clonotype was seen a few times. The gene calls are TRBV27 and TRBJ1-6, with D possibly matching TRBD1 (6 bases). Germline lookup yields CDR1 MNHEY and CDR2 SMNVEV (reference sequence). The V end lost 5 bases, the J end lost 9 bases, and 14 bases lay between the germline ends. The CDR3 loop spans 14 amino acids. The CDR3, as DNA: TGTGCCAGCAGTCAACAGGGAGCATCTTCACCCCTCCACTTT. It translates to CASSQQGASSPLHF.

The chain's CDR3 is CASSFSISSGNTIYF. In nucleotides, the CDR3 is TGTGCCAGCAGTTTTAGTATAAGCTCTGGAAACACCATATATTTT. The V and J genes are TRBV27 and TRBJ1-3; D is unclear. V was trimmed by 3 bases and J by 0 bases, leaving 9 bases between them. Germline CDR1 MNHEY, CDR2 SMNVEV (reference sequence). This CDR3 spans 15 amino acids.

There are a few counts of this clonotype. This chain uses TRBV6-2 or TRBV6-3 with TRBJ1-5; no reliable D call. The germline V gene has CDR1 MNHEY and CDR2 SVGEGT. Trimming shortened V by 7 bases and J by 6 bases, and 13 bases separated the two germline ends. The CDR3 contains 13 residues. CDR3 amino acids: CASKGGEGQPQHF. DNA of the CDR3: TGTGCCAGCAAAGGAGGTGAGGGTCAGCCCCAGCATTTT.

J is TRBJ2-7 and V is TRBV11-3; TRBD1 agrees at 7 bases. There are 17 residues in the CDR3. Germline CDR1 SGHNT, CDR2 YENEEA. Trimming cost V 4 bases and J 3 bases; bases outside gene matches: 15. This chain's CDR3 is CASSYDRSGGINYEQYF. In DNA, the CDR3 is TGTGCCAGCAGCTATGACCGATCAGGGGGTATCAACTACGAGCAGTACTTC.

The CDR3: CASSQASMVDTQYF. The CDR3, as DNA: TGTGCCAGCAGCCAGGCTTCCATGGTAGATACGCAGTATTTT. V gene TRBV7-2 combines with J gene TRBJ2-3; D is ambiguous. The V gene lost 5 bases and the J gene lost 5 bases, with 14 bases spanning the gap. The germline V gene encodes CDR1 SGHTA and CDR2 FQGNSA. This CDR3 comprises 14 residues.

The table lists this clonotype with a few counts. The rearrangement links TRBV12-3 or TRBV12-4 to TRBJ2-1; 8 nucleotides match TRBD2. The CDR3 extends over 12 amino acids. V was clipped by 6 bases and J by 14 bases; unmatched bases: 9. The DNA for the CDR3 is TGTGCCAGCAGGCCGGGGGGGGAGGAGAAGTTCTTC. The encoded protein is CASRPGGEEKFF.

This sequence joins TRBV7-2 and TRBJ2-3; maybe TRBD1 (6 bases). In germline, CDR1 is SGHTA, CDR2 FQGNSA. V dropped 5 bases and J dropped 4 bases, with 19 bases sitting between them. The CDR3 is 16 residues long. The CDR3 nucleotides read TGTGCCAGCAGCCCGCACCGAGGGGGTGGTCCAGATACGCAGTATTTT. Its protein product is CASSPHRGGGPDTQYF.